Listed below are T cell receptor beta chains from one sample, sequenced in a study of vaccination and CD4 T cells after COVID-19. One entry per CDR3 protein, called by TCRdb with MiXCR from the PCR reads. The sample carries roughly 19,000 distinct CDR3 sequences, 55% to 65% recorded once. Sample: CD4+ T cells from blood, taken after SARS-CoV-2 vaccination. These receptors all come from a human donor who had recovered from COVID-19. CDR3s include the opening cysteine and the closing phenylalanine or tryptophan. The D gene is left open where the match is weak. Expanded clones are given a class, and other clones once, few, many or no size at all.

v_call	j_call	d_call	clone_size	cdr3_aa	cdr3_nt
TRBV20-1	TRBJ1-5	-	-	CSARTGGEYQPQHF	TGCAGTGCTCGAACAGGAGGCGAATATCAGCCCCAGCATTTT
TRBV2	TRBJ2-7	-	-	CASSDKGYEQYF	TGTGCCAGCAGTGATAAGGGCTACGAGCAGTACTTC
TRBV5-4	TRBJ2-1	-	few	CASSLTLAHNEQFF	TGTGCCAGCAGCTTAACGCTAGCCCACAATGAGCAGTTCTTC
TRBV10-3	TRBJ1-1	-	-	CAISEWVTGNTEAFF	TGTGCCATCAGTGAGTGGGTGACTGGGAACACTGAAGCTTTCTTT
TRBV9	TRBJ2-3	TRBD2	-	CASSGPGTKLADTQYF	TGTGCCAGCAGCGGGCCCGGGACTAAACTCGCAGATACGCAGTATTTT
TRBV24-1	TRBJ2-2	-	-	CATSLEVYTGELFF	TGTGCCACCAGTTTGGAGGTTTACACCGGGGAGCTGTTTTTT
TRBV7-2	TRBJ1-1	-	-	CASSWGTANTEAFF	TGTGCCAGCAGCTGGGGAACCGCGAACACTGAAGCTTTCTTT
TRBV20-1	TRBJ1-4	-	-	CSARVGEKLFF	TGCAGTGCTAGAGTCGGCGAAAAACTGTTTTTT
TRBV11-2	TRBJ2-7	-	-	CASSPSRVESYEQYF	TGTGCCAGCAGCCCGAGCAGGGTGGAGTCCTACGAGCAGTACTTC
TRBV7-2	TRBJ2-1	TRBD1	-	CASSQGQGRGYEQFF	TGTGCCAGCAGCCAGGGACAGGGTAGGGGTTATGAGCAGTTCTTC
TRBV12-3/TRBV12-4	TRBJ2-1	-	-	CASSPGRRYNEQFF	TGTGCCAGCAGTCCGGGACGGAGGTACAATGAGCAGTTCTTC
TRBV19	TRBJ2-5	TRBD2	once	CASKSPGLGEETQYF	TGTGCCAGTAAATCCCCGGGACTAGGAGAAGAGACCCAGTACTTC
TRBV7-3	TRBJ2-7	TRBD2	few	CASRVAGGPTYEQYF	TGTGCCAGCAGGGTAGCGGGAGGGCCCACCTACGAGCAGTACTTC
TRBV11-2	TRBJ2-4	-	-	CASRSGNIQYF	TGTGCCAGCAGATCAGGGAACATTCAGTACTTC
TRBV20-1	TRBJ2-2	TRBD2	-	CSVLAAGGAGGGELFF	TGCAGTGTTCTCGCAGCGGGAGGTGCGGGCGGCGGGGAGCTGTTTTTT
TRBV19	TRBJ1-3	-	-	CASRPRGRAIAGGNTIYF	TGTGCCAGTAGACCGCGGGGCAGGGCTATCGCGGGGGGAAACACCATATATTTT
TRBV28	TRBJ1-5	-	-	CASSSVNGQTNQPQHF	TGTGCCAGCAGTTCCGTGAATGGACAGACCAATCAGCCCCAGCATTTT
TRBV6-2/TRBV6-3	TRBJ2-5	-	-	CASSSQGREETQYF	TGTGCCAGCAGTTCACAGGGTAGGGAGGAGACCCAGTACTTC
TRBV19	TRBJ2-2	TRBD2	-	CASSRLAGTGELFF	TGTGCCAGTAGCCGGCTAGCGGGGACCGGGGAGCTGTTTTTT
TRBV19	TRBJ2-5	-	-	CASNSGSEETQYF	TGTGCCAGTAATTCAGGGAGTGAGGAGACCCAGTACTTC
TRBV2	TRBJ2-5	-	-	CASSEENQETQYF	TGTGCCAGCAGTGAAGAGAACCAAGAGACCCAGTACTTC
TRBV27	TRBJ2-7	-	few	CASSLPGRFGYEQYF	TGTGCCAGCAGTCTCCCAGGACGGTTTGGCTACGAGCAGTACTTC
TRBV27	TRBJ2-2	-	few	CASSFYPGELFF	TGTGCCAGCAGTTTTTATCCCGGGGAGCTGTTTTTT
TRBV20-1	TRBJ1-5	TRBD1	-	CSATGQGPHQPQHF	TGCAGTGCTACCGGACAGGGACCCCATCAGCCCCAGCATTTT
TRBV28	TRBJ2-2	-	-	CASSSRAVLNTGELFF	TGTGCCAGCAGTTCCCGGGCCGTACTGAACACCGGGGAGCTGTTTTTT
TRBV6-1	TRBJ2-5	TRBD1	few	CASSRRDRQETQYF	TGTGCCAGCAGTAGACGGGACAGGCAAGAGACCCAGTACTTC